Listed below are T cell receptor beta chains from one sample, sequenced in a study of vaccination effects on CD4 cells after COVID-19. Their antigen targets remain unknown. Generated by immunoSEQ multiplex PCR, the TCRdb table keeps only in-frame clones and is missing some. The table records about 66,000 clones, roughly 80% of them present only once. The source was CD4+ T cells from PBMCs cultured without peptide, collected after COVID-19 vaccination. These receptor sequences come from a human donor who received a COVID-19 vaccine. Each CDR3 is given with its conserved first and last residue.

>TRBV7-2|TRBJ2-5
CASSITGGSETQYF
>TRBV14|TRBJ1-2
CASSQGPENYGYTF
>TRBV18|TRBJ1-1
CASSPGAQAFF
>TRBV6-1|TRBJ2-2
CASSELATGELFF
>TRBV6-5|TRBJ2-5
CASRLRGLGETQYF
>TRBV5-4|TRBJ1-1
CASSLYLSRMNTEAFF
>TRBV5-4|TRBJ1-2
CASSPTGTKAYGYTF
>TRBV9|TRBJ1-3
CASSATGLAGNTIYF
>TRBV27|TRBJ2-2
CASRRVPVNTGELFF
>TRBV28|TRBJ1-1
CASTQRGESFF
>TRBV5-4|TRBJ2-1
CASSRKTGQGADEQFF
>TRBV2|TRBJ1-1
CASSELVEAFF
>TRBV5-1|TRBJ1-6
CASSLDLGGRGSPLHF
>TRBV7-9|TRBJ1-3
CASSSNRVSNTIYF
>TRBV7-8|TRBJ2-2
CASSQRREGLEGPGELFF
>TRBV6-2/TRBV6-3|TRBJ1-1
CASSRGGVNTEAFF
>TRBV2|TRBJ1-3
CASENTGIGNTIYF
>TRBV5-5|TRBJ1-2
CASELQGDGRYGYTF
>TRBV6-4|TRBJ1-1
CASSQALGTEAFF